Below are 8 T cell receptor beta chains sequenced from a single sample in a study of cytotoxic CD8 clonotypes in ibrutinib-treated CLL. TCRdb's table, derived via immunoSEQ multiplex PCR, lists solely in-frame clones and lacks some. The repertoire has 25,000 or so clones, 62% of them found once; the top ten carry approximately 15%. The specimen was PBMCs, collected before ibrutinib treatment. These receptors came from a human donor with chronic lymphocytic leukemia.

The chain employs TRBV7-2 and TRBJ2-7; D not resolved. CDR1 is SGHTA, CDR2 FQGNSA, per germline. The V end lost 5 bases, the J end lost 5 bases, and 7 bases lay between the germline ends. CDR3 length equals 11 residues. The CDR3 spells CASSLGNEQYF. The CDR3 nucleotides are TGTGCCAGCAGCCTGGGCAACGAGCAGTACTTC. Drawing the rest from reference TRBV7-2 and TRBJ2-7, the complete variable domain is GAGVSQSPSNKVTEKGKDVELRCDPISGHTALYWYRQSLGQGLEFLIYFQGNSAPDKSGLPSDRFSAERTGGSVSTLTIQRTQQEDSAVYLCASSLGNEQYFGPGTRLTVT.

The V gene is TRBV2, the J gene TRBJ2-7; D is possibly TRBD1 (6 bases). The V end lost 7 bases, the J end lost 5 bases, and 15 bases lay between the germline ends. Germline V gene sequence: CDR1 SNHLY, CDR2 FYNNEI. CDR3 length: 13 amino acids. Here the CDR3 DNA reads TGTGCCAGCAAGATACAGGGTCCGGACGAGCAGTACTTC. As protein: CASKIQGPDEQYF.

The gene calls are TRBV6-5 and TRBJ2-5, with 11 bases fitting TRBD2. The CDR3 runs to 15 residues. After removal of 6 bases from V and 4 bases from J, the junction contained 7 bases not matched to a gene. The germline gives CDR1 MNHEY, CDR2 SVGAGI. CDR3 amino acids: CASSIYSGGGETQYF. The CDR3 nucleotides read TGTGCCAGCAGCATATATAGCGGGGGGGGAGAGACCCAGTACTTC.

The chain recombines TRBV2 with TRBJ2-7; the match to TRBD2 covers 11 bases. The CDR3 is 15 residues long. V lost 6 bases, J lost 6 bases, and 10 bases stayed unmatched. CDR1 and CDR2 from the germline V gene are SNHLY and FYNNEI. CDR3 amino acids: CASRERSGTSGEQYF. The CDR3 nucleotides are TGTGCCAGCAGGGAACGATCCGGGACTAGCGGCGAGCAGTACTTC.

The DNA for the CDR3 is TGTGCCAGCAAATGGACGGCCGACGTTGCTTCACCCCTCCACTTT. Its protein product is CASKWTADVASPLHF. The V gene is TRBV6-1, the J gene TRBJ1-6, with D unclear. V was cut by 7 bases and J by 9 bases, with 19 bases left in between. CDR1 and CDR2 (germline): MNHNS, SASEGT. This CDR3 comprises 15 residues.

This clone showed up just once. The chain carries TRBV4-1 and TRBJ1-2; tentatively, D is TRBD1 (5 bases). Looked up from germline, CDR1 is MGHRA and CDR2 is YSYEKL. V lost 0 bases and J 5 bases, leaving 13 bases between the germline ends. CDR3 length: 15 residues. This CDR3 is CASSQEDGGRYGYTF. Written as DNA, the CDR3 is TGCGCCAGCAGCCAAGAAGACGGGGGAAGGTATGGCTACACCTTC.

This chain joins TRBV6-6 and TRBJ2-3; 8 nucleotides match TRBD2. This CDR3 has 15 residues. Losses at the gene ends were 2 bases for V and 1 base for J; bases not matched to a gene: 2. Looked up from germline, CDR1 is MNHNY and CDR2 is SVGAGI (reference sequence). CDR3 sequence reads: CASSYRRGGTDTQYF. The CDR3, as DNA: TGTGCCAGCAGTTACCGGCGGGGGGGCACAGATACGCAGTATTTT.

This clone showed up just a few times. This chain uses TRBV11-2 with TRBJ1-5, with D hard to call. The germline V gene has CDR1 SGHAT and CDR2 FQNNGV. Trimming stripped 4 bases from V and 12 bases from J, with 16 bases between. The CDR3 runs to 13 residues. Here the CDR3 DNA reads TGTGCCAGCAGCTCGTCGGCGATGGGTAGCCAGCATTTT. This codes for CASSSSAMGSQHF.